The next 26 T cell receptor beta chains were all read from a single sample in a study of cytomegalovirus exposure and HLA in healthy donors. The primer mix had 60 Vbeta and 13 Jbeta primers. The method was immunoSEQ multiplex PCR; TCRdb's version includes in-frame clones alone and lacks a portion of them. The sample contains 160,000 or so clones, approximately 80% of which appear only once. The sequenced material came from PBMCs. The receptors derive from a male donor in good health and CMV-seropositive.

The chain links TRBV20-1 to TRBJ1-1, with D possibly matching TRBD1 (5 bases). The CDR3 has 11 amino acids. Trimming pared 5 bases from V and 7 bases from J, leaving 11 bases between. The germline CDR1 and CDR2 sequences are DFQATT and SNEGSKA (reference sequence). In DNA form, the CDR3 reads TGCAGTGCTGAGAGACAGTTTGAAGCTTTCTTT. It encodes CSAERQFEAFF.

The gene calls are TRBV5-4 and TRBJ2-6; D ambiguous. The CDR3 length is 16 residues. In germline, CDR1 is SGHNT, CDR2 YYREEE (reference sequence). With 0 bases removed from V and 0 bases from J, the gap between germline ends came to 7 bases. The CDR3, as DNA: TGTGCCAGCAGCTTGGACCCAGACTCTGGGGCCAACGTCCTGACTTTC. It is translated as CASSLDPDSGANVLTF.

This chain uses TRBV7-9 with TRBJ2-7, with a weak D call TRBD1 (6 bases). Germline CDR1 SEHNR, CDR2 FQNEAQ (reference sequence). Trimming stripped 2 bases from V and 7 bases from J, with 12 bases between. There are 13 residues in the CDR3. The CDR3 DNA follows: TGTGCCAGCAGCTTACAGGGGAGCTTTGAGCAGTACTTC. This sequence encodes CASSLQGSFEQYF.

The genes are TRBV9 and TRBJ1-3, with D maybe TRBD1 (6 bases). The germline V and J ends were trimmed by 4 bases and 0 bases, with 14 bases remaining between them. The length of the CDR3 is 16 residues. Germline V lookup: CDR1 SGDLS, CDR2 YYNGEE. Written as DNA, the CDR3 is TGTGCCAGCAGCCCTCGACAGGCTGTCTCTGGAAACACCATATATTTT. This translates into CASSPRQAVSGNTIYF.

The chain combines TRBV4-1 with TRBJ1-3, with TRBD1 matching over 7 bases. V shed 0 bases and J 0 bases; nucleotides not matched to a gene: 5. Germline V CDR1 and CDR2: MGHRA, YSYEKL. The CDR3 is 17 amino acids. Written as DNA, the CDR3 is TGCGCCAGCAGCCAAGATAGGGACAGACGCTCTGGAAACACCATATATTTT. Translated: CASSQDRDRRSGNTIYF.

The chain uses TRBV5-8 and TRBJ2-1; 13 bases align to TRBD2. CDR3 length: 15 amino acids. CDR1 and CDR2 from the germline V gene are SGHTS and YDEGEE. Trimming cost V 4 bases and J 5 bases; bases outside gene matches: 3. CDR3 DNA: TGTGCCAGCAGCCGAGGACTAGCGGGGGACAATGAGCAGTTCTTC. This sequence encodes CASSRGLAGDNEQFF.

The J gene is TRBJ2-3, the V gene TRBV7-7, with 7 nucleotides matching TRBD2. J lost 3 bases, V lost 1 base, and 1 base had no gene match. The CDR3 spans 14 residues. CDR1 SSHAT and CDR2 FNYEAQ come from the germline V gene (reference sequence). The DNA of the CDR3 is TGTGCCAGCAGCTTAGAAGCGGGAACAGATACGCAGTATTTT. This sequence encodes CASSLEAGTDTQYF.

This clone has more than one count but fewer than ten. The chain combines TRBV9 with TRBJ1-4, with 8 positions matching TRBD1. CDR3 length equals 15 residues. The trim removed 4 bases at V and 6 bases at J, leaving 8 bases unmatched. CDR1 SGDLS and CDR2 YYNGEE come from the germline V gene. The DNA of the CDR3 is TGTGCCAGCAGCACCCGGACAGGGCCGGATGAAAAACTGTTTTTT. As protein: CASSTRTGPDEKLFF. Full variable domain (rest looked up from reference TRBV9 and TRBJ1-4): DSGVTQTPKHLITATGQRVTLRCSPRSGDLSVYWYQQSLDQGLQFLIQYYNGEERAKGNILERFSAQQFPDLHSELNLSSLELGDSALYFCASSTRTGPDEKLFFGSGTQLSVL.

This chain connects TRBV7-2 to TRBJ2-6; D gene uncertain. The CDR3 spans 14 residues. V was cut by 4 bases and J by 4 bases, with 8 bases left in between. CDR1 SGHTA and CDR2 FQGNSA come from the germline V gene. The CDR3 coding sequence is TGTGCCAGCAGCTCGCACTCCGGGGCCAACGTCCTGACTTTC. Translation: CASSSHSGANVLTF.

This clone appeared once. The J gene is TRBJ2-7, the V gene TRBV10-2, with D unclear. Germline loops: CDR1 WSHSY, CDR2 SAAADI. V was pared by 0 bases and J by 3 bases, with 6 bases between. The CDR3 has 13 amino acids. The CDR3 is CASSESQDYEQYF. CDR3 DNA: TGCGCCAGCAGTGAGTCGCAGGACTACGAGCAGTACTTC.

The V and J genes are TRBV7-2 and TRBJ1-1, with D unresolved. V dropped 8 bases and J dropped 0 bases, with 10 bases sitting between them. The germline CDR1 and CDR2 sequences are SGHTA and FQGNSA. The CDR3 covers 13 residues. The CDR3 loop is CASGRNMNTEAFF. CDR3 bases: TGTGCCAGCGGGAGGAACATGAACACTGAAGCTTTCTTT.

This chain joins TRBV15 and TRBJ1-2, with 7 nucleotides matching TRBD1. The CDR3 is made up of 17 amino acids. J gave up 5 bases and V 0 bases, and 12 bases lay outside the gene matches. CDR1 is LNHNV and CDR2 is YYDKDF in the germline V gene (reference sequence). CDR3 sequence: CATSRDRWAGTEYGYTF. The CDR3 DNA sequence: TGTGCCACCAGCAGAGATAGATGGGCGGGGACAGAGTATGGCTACACCTTC.

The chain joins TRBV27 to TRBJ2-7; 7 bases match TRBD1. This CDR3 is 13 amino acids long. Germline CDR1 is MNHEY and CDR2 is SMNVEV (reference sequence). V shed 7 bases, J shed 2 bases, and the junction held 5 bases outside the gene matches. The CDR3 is CASTRTGTYEQYF. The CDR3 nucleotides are TGTGCCAGCACCCGGACAGGAACCTACGAGCAGTACTTC.

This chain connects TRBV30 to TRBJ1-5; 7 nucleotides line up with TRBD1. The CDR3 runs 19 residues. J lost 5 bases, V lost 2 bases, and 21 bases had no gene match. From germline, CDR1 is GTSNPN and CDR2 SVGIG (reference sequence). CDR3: CAWSRNRGSGTAGDQPQHF. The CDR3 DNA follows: TGTGCCTGGAGTCGCAACAGGGGATCAGGCACTGCCGGCGATCAGCCCCAGCATTTT.

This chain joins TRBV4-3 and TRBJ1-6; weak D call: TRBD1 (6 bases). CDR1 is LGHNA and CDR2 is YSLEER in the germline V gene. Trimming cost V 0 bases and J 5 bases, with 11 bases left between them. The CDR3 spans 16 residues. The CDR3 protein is CASSQDSGQNNSPLHF. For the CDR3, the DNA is TGCGCCAGCAGCCAAGATTCGGGACAAAATAATTCACCCCTCCACTTT.

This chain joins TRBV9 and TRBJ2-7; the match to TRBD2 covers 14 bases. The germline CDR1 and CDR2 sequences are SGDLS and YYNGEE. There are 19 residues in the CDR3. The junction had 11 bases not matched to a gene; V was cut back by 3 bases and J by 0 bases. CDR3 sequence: CASSASGTSGGHNSYEQYF. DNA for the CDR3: TGTGCCAGCAGCGCTTCCGGGACTAGCGGGGGCCATAACTCCTACGAGCAGTACTTC.

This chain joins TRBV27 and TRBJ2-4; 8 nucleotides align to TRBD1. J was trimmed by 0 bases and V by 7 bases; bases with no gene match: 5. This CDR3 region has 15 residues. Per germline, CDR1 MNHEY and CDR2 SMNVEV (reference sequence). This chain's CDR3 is CASTRTGLAKNIQYF. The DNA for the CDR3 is TGTGCCAGCACCCGGACAGGGTTAGCCAAAAACATTCAGTACTTC.

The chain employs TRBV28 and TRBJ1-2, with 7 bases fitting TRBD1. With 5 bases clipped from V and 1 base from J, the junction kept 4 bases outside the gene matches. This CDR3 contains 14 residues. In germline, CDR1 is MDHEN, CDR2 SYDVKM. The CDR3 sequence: CASSTTGHNYGYTF. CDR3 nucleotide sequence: TGTGCCAGCAGTACGACAGGGCATAACTATGGCTACACCTTC.

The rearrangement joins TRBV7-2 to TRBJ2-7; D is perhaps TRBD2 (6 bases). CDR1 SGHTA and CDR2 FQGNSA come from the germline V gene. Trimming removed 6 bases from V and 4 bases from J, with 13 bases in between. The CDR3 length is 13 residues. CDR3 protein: CASRPTGVYEQYF. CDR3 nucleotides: TGTGCCAGCAGACCGACGGGGGTTTACGAGCAGTACTTC.

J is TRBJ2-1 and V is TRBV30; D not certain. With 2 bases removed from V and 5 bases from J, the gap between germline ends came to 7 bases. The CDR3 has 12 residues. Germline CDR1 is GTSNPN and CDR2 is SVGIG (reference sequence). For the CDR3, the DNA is TGTGCCTGGAGTAGTGTAGACAATGAGCAGTTCTTC. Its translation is CAWSSVDNEQFF.

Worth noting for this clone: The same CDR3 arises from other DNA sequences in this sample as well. For the CDR3, the DNA is TGTGCCAGCAGCTTAGGTCGACAGGGGAATCAGCCCCAGCATTTT. Amino acid sequence: CASSLGRQGNQPQHF. The chain uses TRBV7-2 and TRBJ1-5; 8 nucleotides match TRBD1. The junction had 3 bases not matched to a gene; V was cut back by 1 base and J by 4 bases. Germline CDR1 and CDR2: SGHTA and FQGNSA. The CDR3 is made up of 15 amino acids. The variable domain in full, completed from reference TRBV7-2 and TRBJ1-5, reads GAGVSQSPSNKVTEKGKDVELRCDPISGHTALYWYRQSLGQGLEFLIYFQGNSAPDKSGLPSDRFSAERTGGSVSTLTIQRTQQEDSAVYLCASSLGRQGNQPQHFGDGTRLSIL.

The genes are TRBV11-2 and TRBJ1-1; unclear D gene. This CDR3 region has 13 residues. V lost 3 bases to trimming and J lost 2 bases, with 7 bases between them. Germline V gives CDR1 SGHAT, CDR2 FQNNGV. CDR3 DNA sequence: TGTGCCAGCAGCTTTTCGTCCAACACTGAAGCTTTCTTT. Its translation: CASSFSSNTEAFF.

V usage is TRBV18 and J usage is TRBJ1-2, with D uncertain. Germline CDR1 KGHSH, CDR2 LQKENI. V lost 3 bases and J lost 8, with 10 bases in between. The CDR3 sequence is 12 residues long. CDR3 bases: TGTGCCAGCTCACCCGGCGGGAGCGGCTACACCTTC. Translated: CASSPGGSGYTF.

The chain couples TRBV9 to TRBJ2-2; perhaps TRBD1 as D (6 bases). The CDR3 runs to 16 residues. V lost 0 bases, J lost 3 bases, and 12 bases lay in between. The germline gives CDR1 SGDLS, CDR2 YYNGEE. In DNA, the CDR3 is TGTGCCAGCAGCGTAGAAAGGGACACTTACACCGGGGAGCTGTTTTTT. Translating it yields CASSVERDTYTGELFF. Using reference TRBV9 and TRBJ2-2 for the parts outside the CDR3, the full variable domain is DSGVTQTPKHLITATGQRVTLRCSPRSGDLSVYWYQQSLDQGLQFLIQYYNGEERAKGNILERFSAQQFPDLHSELNLSSLELGDSALYFCASSVERDTYTGELFFGEGSRLTVL.

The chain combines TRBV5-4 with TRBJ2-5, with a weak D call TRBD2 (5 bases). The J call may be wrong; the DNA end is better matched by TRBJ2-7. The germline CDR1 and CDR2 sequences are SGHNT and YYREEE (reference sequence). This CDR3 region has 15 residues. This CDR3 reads CASSLVRTSGLEQYF. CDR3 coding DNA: TGTGCCAGCAGCTTGGTTCGGACCAGCGGCCTCGAGCAGTACTTC.

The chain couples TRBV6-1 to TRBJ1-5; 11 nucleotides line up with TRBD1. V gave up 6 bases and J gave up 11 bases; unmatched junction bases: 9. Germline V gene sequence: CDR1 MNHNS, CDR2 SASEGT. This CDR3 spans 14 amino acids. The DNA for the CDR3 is TGTGCCAGCAGGGAGGGACAGGGGGTTCTGACCCAGCATTTT. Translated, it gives CASREGQGVLTQHF.